Here is one T cell receptor beta chain with its context. This entry comes from a study of Ad26.COV2.S vaccination and SARS-CoV-2 variants. The CDR3 extends over 15 amino acids. V lost 6 bases to trimming and J lost 4 bases, with 19 bases between them. The germline V gene has CDR1 LNHDA and CDR2 SQIVND (reference sequence). The treatment is: 15 to 20 received Ad26.COV2.S at low or high dose, single or two shots; a few received placebo; per-sample allocation not given. The samples date from day 63 after the first vaccine or placebo injection. Repertoires were generated with immunoSEQ multiplex PCR, while TCRdb's copy carries only in-frame clones and drops some. In the table there are a few hundred thousand clones, roughly 90% of which are singletons.

The chain uses TRBV19 and TRBJ2-7; D is unresolved. The receptor comes from a person aged 18-65 years who received the Ad26.COV2.S COVID-19 vaccine or a placebo. Sample: peripheral blood, taken in a trial of Ad26.COV2.S vaccine versus placebo. This CDR3 reads CASSFSAVPRYEQYF. In nucleotides, the CDR3 is TGTGCCAGTAGCTTCTCGGCCGTTCCCCGGTACGAGCAGTACTTC.